This T cell receptor beta chain appears in the sequencing data of a study of T cells expressing NK-cell markers. The TCR beta cDNA came from 5'RACE template switching with UMIs. Each CDR3 protein gets one entry in TCRdb, which reprocessed the 5' RACE reads and gives no DNA. Its listing shows approximately 150,000 distinct CDR3 sequences. Germline V gives CDR1 SSHAT, CDR2 FNYEAQ (reference sequence). The CDR3 length is 15 residues. This TCR was sampled from a woman between 18 and 70 years old in good health. Material for sequencing was blood T cells: a sorted CD56 or NKG2C T cell subset, CD4+ or CD8+ T cells, or bulk PBMC T cells (not recorded which). The rearrangement joins TRBV7-7 to TRBJ2-7; TCRdb returns TRBD1, unconfirmable since there is no DNA. CDR3: CASSLLAGQANEQYF.